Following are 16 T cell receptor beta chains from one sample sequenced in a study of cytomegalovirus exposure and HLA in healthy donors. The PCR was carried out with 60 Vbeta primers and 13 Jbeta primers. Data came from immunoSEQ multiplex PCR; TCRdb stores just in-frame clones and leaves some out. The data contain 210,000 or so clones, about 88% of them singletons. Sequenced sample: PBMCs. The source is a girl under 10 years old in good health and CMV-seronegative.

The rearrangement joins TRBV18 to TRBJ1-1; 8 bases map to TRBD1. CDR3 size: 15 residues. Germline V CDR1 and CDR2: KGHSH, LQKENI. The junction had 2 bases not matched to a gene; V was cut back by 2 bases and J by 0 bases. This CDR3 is CASSPSGGLNTEAFF. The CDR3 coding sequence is TGTGCCAGCTCACCATCAGGGGGCTTGAACACTGAAGCTTTCTTT.

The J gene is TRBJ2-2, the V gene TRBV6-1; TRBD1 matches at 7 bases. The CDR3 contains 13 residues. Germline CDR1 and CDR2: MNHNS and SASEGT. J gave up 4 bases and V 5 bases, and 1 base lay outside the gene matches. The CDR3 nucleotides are TGTGCCAGCAGTAGACAGGGCACCGGGGAGCTGTTTTTT. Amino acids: CASSRQGTGELFF.

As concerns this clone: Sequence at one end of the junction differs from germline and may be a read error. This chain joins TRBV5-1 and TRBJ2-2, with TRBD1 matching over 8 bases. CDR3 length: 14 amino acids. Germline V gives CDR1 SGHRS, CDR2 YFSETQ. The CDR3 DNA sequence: TGCGCCAGCAGTTTGGACAGGGTGGTAGGGGAGCTGTTTTTT. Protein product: CASSLDRVVGELFF. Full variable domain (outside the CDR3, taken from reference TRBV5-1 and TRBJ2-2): KAGVTQTPRYLIKTRGQQVTLSCSPISGHRSVSWYQQTPGQGLQFLFEYFSETQRNKGNFPGRFSGRQFSNSRSEMNVSTLELGDSALYLCASSLDRVVGELFFGEGSRLTVL.

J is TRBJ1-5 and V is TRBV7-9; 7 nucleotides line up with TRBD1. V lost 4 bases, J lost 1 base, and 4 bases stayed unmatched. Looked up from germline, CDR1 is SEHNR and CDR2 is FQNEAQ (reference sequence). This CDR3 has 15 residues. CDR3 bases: TGTGCCAGCAGCTCCTCGGACAGGAGCAATCAGCCCCAGCATTTT. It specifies CASSSSDRSNQPQHF.

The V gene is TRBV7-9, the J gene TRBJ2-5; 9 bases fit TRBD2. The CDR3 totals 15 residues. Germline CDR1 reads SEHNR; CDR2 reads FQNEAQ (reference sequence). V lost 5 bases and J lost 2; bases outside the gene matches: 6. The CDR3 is CASSAPGLAQETQYF. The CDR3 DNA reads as TGTGCCAGCAGCGCACCGGGACTAGCTCAAGAGACCCAGTACTTC.

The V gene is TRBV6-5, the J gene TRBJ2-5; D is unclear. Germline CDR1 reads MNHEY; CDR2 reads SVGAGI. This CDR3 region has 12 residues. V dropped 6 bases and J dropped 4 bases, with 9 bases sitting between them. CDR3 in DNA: TGTGCCAGCAGGGCCCCCCTAGAGACCCAGTACTTC. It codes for CASRAPLETQYF.

CDR3 residues: CASTLTGGETQYF. Here the CDR3 DNA reads TGTGCCAGCACCTTGACAGGGGGAGAGACCCAGTACTTC. This chain joins TRBV6-5 and TRBJ2-5; 9 bases are shared with TRBD1. Per germline, CDR1 MNHEY and CDR2 SVGAGI. V gave up 7 bases and J gave up 4 bases; unmatched junction bases: 4. The CDR3 runs 13 residues.

CDR3 in DNA: TGTGCCAGCTCATCCTTAGATAGGGGGGGTATGAACACTGAAGCTTTCTTT. As protein: CASSSLDRGGMNTEAFF. The rearrangement joins TRBV18 to TRBJ1-1; possibly TRBD1 for D (6 bases). Germline CDR1 reads KGHSH; CDR2 reads LQKENI. The CDR3 loop spans 17 amino acids. Trimming removed 5 bases from V and 0 bases from J, with 19 bases in between.

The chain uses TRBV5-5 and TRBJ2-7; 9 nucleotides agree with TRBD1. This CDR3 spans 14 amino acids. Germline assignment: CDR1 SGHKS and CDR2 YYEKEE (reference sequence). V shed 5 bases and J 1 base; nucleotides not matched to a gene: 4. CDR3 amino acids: CASRPGTGSYEQYF. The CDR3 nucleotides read TGTGCCAGCAGGCCCGGGACAGGGTCCTACGAGCAGTACTTC.

CDR3 sequence reads: CASSIGLSSYEQYF. CDR3 nucleotides: TGTGCCAGCTCAATCGGACTCAGCTCCTACGAGCAGTACTTC. The chain couples TRBV6-5 to TRBJ2-7; D may be TRBD2 (5 bases). The CDR3 length is 14 residues. Germline CDR1 MNHEY, CDR2 SVGAGI. V lost 8 bases and J lost 0, with 14 bases in between.

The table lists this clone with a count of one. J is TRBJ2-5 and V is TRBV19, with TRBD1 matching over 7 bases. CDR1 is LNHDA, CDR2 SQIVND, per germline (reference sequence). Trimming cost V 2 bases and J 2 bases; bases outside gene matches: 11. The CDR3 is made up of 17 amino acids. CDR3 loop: CASSIPSRDSFQETQYF. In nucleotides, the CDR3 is TGTGCCAGTAGTATACCTTCCCGGGACAGCTTTCAAGAGACCCAGTACTTC.

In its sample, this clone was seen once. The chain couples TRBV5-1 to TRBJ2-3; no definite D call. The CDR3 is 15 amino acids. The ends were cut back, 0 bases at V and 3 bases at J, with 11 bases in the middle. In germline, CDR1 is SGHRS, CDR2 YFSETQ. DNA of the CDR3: TGCGCCAGCAGCTTGGAGTGGGCCTATACAGATACGCAGTATTTT. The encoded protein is CASSLEWAYTDTQYF.

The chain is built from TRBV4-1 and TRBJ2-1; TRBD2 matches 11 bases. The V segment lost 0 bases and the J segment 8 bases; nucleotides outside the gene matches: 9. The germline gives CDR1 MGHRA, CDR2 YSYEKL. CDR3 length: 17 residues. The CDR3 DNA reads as TGCGCCAGCAGCCAAGAGAGAACTAGCGGGGGTCGGCATGAGCAGTTCTTC. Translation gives CASSQERTSGGRHEQFF.

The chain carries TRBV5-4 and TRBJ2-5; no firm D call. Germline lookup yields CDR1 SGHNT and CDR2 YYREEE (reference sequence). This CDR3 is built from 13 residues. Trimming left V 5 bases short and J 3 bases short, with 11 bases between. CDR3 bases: TGTGCCAGCAGTTATCTCAGGAAAGAGACCCAGTACTTC. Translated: CASSYLRKETQYF.

This chain's CDR3 is CASSFKGAQPQHF. The CDR3 DNA reads as TGTGCCAGCAGTTTTAAGGGGGCGCAGCCCCAGCATTTT. The chain recombines TRBV6-1 with TRBJ1-5; TRBD1 aligns across 7 bases. V was clipped by 5 bases and J by 7 bases; unmatched bases: 5. CDR3 length: 13 amino acids. Germline CDR1 and CDR2: MNHNS and SASEGT.

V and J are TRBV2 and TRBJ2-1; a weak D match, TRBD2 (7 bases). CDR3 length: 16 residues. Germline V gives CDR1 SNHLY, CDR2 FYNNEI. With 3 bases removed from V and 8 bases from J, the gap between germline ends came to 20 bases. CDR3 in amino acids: CASSDSSRGGQDEQFF. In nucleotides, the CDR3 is TGTGCCAGCAGTGATTCCTCGAGGGGGGGCCAGGATGAGCAGTTCTTC.